These 16 T cell receptor beta chains originate from one sample sequenced in a study of response to subunit inactivated influenza vaccine. MiXCR, applied by TCRdb to the RT-PCR reads, yields one record per CDR3 protein. This repertoire shows 600,000 to 850,000 distinct CDR3 sequences, roughly 15% found once; its top ten account for around 7.6%. The sample was PBMCs from blood, taken roughly 15 days before vaccination. Source of these receptors: a man between 50 and 59 years old who received an inactivated influenza vaccine.

This clonotype occurred many times. The CDR3 coding sequence is TGTGCCAGCAGCACCGCTAGCGGGGGTTCTACGCCGCAGTACTTC. Translated: CASSTASGGSTPQYF. This sequence joins TRBV11-2 and TRBJ2-7; 10 bases fit TRBD2. The V and J ends lost 5 bases and 9 bases, in that order; junction bases with no gene match: 13. CDR3 length equals 15 residues. CDR1 SGHAT and CDR2 FQNNGV come from the germline V gene.

The V call is TRBV2, the J call TRBJ1-1; no reliable D call. Germline V lookup: CDR1 SNHLY, CDR2 FYNNEI. The ends were cut back, 6 bases at V and 3 bases at J, with 8 bases in the middle. The CDR3 has 12 residues. The CDR3 coding sequence is TGTGCCAGCAGCCCTATCGACACTGAAGCTTTCTTT. Translation: CASSPIDTEAFF.

This clonotype was seen a few times. This chain uses TRBV20-1 with TRBJ2-3; the match to TRBD1 covers 8 bases. With V trimmed by 0 bases and J by 4 bases, 6 bases remained unmatched. Looked up from germline, CDR1 is DFQATT and CDR2 is SNEGSKA (reference sequence). There are 15 residues in the CDR3. CDR3 DNA: TGCAGTGCTAGAGATCTCAGGGGGCGGGCAGATACGCAGTATTTT. It translates to CSARDLRGRADTQYF.

This clonotype was found many times. CDR3 residues: CASSQDLGQSSYNEQFF. DNA of the CDR3: TGCGCCAGCAGCCAAGATCTCGGCCAGAGCTCCTACAATGAGCAGTTCTTC. This chain connects TRBV4-3 to TRBJ2-1; D is unresolved. CDR3 length: 17 amino acids. With 0 bases removed from V and 0 bases from J, the gap between germline ends came to 12 bases. Germline loops: CDR1 LGHNA, CDR2 YSLEER.

This clonotype was observed a handful of times. The CDR3 region is CASSLAAGSEAFF. CDR3 DNA: TGTGCCAGCAGCTTAGCGGCTGGTTCTGAAGCTTTCTTT. The chain links TRBV7-9 to TRBJ1-1, with no clear D. The germline V and J ends were trimmed by 0 bases and 6 bases, with 8 bases remaining between them. In germline, CDR1 is SEHNR, CDR2 FQNEAQ (reference sequence). The CDR3 has 13 amino acids.

This clonotype was counted between two and nine times. The gene calls are TRBV7-9 and TRBJ1-1; D remains ambiguous. Trimming pared 5 bases from V and 6 bases from J, leaving 7 bases between. Germline V gene lookup returns CDR1 SEHNR and CDR2 FQNEAQ (reference sequence). This CDR3 is 11 amino acids long. CDR3 in amino acids: CASSPDPEAFF. CDR3 DNA: TGTGCCAGCAGCCCCGACCCTGAAGCTTTCTTT.

The chain employs TRBV5-6 and TRBJ1-1; D not certain. CDR3 length: 15 amino acids. CDR1 SGHDT and CDR2 YYEEEE come from the germline V gene. V dropped 1 base and J dropped 0 bases, with 10 bases sitting between them. The CDR3 DNA reads as TGTGCCAGCAGCTTGAATCGGGTGCTGAACACTGAAGCTTTCTTT. It translates to CASSLNRVLNTEAFF.

This clonotype was seen only a few times. V gene TRBV7-9 combines with J gene TRBJ2-1; D unclear. Germline CDR1 is SEHNR and CDR2 is FQNEAQ (reference sequence). The CDR3 has 11 residues. Trimming removed 6 bases from V and 10 bases from J, with 10 bases in between. The CDR3 region is CASSNSAEQFF. CDR3 nucleotide sequence: TGTGCCAGCAGTAACTCAGCCGAGCAGTTCTTC.

The chain has TRBV9 and TRBJ1-4; no firm D call. V gave up 3 bases and J gave up 3 bases, with 15 bases separating them. The germline CDR1 and CDR2 sequences are SGDLS and YYNGEE. The CDR3 covers 16 residues. CDR3 nucleotides: TGTGCCAGCAGCGGCCAAGTGTGGGGTTCTAATGAAAAACTGTTTTTT. Amino acid sequence: CASSGQVWGSNEKLFF.

This chain joins TRBV6-6 and TRBJ2-7, with TRBD2 identical over 8 bases. CDR3 length: 13 amino acids. Unmatched junction bases numbered 7, after V lost 6 bases and J lost 6 bases. Germline assignment: CDR1 MNHNY and CDR2 SVGAGI (reference sequence). DNA for the CDR3: TGTGCCAGCAGCACAGCGGGGGCCCGCGAGCAGTACTTC. Amino acids: CASSTAGAREQYF.

This clonotype has only a few counts. V gene TRBV28 combines with J gene TRBJ2-5; TRBD1 or TRBD2 may be the D gene (5 bases each). CDR1 and CDR2 (germline): MDHEN, SYDVKM. Trimming left V 6 bases short and J 2 bases short, with 19 bases between. The CDR3 runs 16 residues. Here the CDR3 DNA reads TGTGCCAGCAGCACCCCCCCGGGGCTCAGGCAAGAGACCCAGTACTTC. This codes for CASSTPPGLRQETQYF. Full variable domain (missing parts from reference TRBV28 and TRBJ2-5): DVKVTQSSRYLVKRTGEKVFLECVQDMDHENMFWYRQDPGLGLRLIYFSYDVKMKEKGDIPEGYSVSREKKERFSLILESASTNQTSMYLCASSTPPGLRQETQYFGPGTRLLVL.

The table lists this clonotype with many counts. This sequence joins TRBV5-1 and TRBJ1-4; perhaps TRBD1 as D (6 bases). The V end was cut by 4 bases, the J end by 3 bases, with 13 bases between. This CDR3 is built from 15 residues. Germline V gene lookup returns CDR1 SGHRS and CDR2 YFSETQ. This CDR3 reads CASSRTGRSNEKLFF. In DNA form, the CDR3 reads TGCGCCAGCAGCCGCACAGGGCGGTCTAATGAAAAACTGTTTTTT.

The CDR3, as DNA: TGTGCCAGCAGTTTATCAGGCTTCCTCGGGACATTGCTGAATGAGCAGTTCTTC. Protein product: CASSLSGFLGTLLNEQFF. The V call is TRBV28, the J call TRBJ2-1, with a tentative D call TRBD1 (6 bases). CDR1 is MDHEN, CDR2 SYDVKM, per germline. Trimming removed 1 base from V and 7 bases from J, with 23 bases in between. The CDR3 extends over 18 amino acids.

This clonotype was counted ten times or more. This chain links TRBV5-1 with TRBJ1-6; perhaps TRBD1 as D (5 bases). V was cut by 0 bases and J by 9 bases, with 13 bases left in between. The CDR3 totals 15 residues. The V gene's germline CDR1 is SGHRS and CDR2 YFSETQ. CDR3 amino acids: CASSLAGREVSPLHF. DNA of the CDR3: TGCGCCAGCAGCTTGGCGGGCAGGGAGGTTTCACCCCTCCACTTT.

The CDR3 coding sequence is TGTGCCAGCAGCTCAGGGGACACCCCTGGCACAGATACGCAGTATTTT. Protein product: CASSSGDTPGTDTQYF. V and J are TRBV5-5 and TRBJ2-3; D may be TRBD1 (6 bases). V was pared by 3 bases and J by 1 base, with 15 bases between. The length of the CDR3 is 16 residues. CDR1 is SGHKS, CDR2 YYEKEE, per germline (reference sequence). The variable domain in full, with the rest retrieved from reference TRBV5-5 and TRBJ2-3, is DAGVTQSPTHLIKTRGQQVTLRCSPISGHKSVSWYQQVLGQGPQFIFQYYEKEERGRGNFPDRFSARQFPNYSSELNVNALLLGDSALYLCASSSGDTPGTDTQYFGPGTRLTVL.

On this clonotype: One junction end does not reproduce the germline sequence, and a read error may be involved. The chain employs TRBV7-7 and TRBJ2-5; tentatively, D is TRBD1 (5 bases). The CDR3 is made up of 14 amino acids. Germline lookup yields CDR1 SSHAT and CDR2 FNYEAQ (reference sequence). CDR3 nucleotides: TGTGCTAGCAGCGCCTTGGCTAGGGGAGAGACCCAGTACTTC. Its protein is CASSALARGETQYF.